This TCR beta chain was obtained from a study of T cell repertoires in cytomegalovirus infection. The wider study: CMV infection and matching HLA type were both indicated by public TCR beta signatures. Findings and caveats of the study: Cumulated frequencies of public TCR beta families served to identify carriers of CMV plus the relevant HLA.

CDR3 length: 12 residues. Germline CDR1 reads MDHEN; CDR2 reads SYDVKM. The V and J ends lost 5 bases and 9 bases respectively, with 13 bases between them. TCRdb reprocessed the reads via MiXCR and lists one record per CDR3 protein. The table has some 130,000 distinct CDR3 sequences, more than 30% seen once. Comment on this clonotype: Its antigen is unidentified.

This material consisted of CD8+ T cells from cultured PBMCs, taken from culture after CMV antigen stimulation. This chain connects TRBV28 to TRBJ2-5, with D perhaps matching TRBD1 (6 bases). The clonotype was recovered from a human donor in good health (CMV status not recorded). Some clones in this sample may be carry-over from other donors' samples. This CDR3 reads CASSDRLGSQYF. The CDR3 DNA sequence: TGTGCCAGCAGTGACAGGCTGGGATCCCAGTACTTC.